This record concerns one TCR beta chain sequence. The CDR3 is made up of 15 amino acids. V was pared by 5 bases and J by 4 bases, with 12 bases between. CDR1 and CDR2 from the germline V gene are SGHTA and FQGTGA. PCR involved 60 Vbeta and 13 Jbeta primers. Measured with immunoSEQ multiplex PCR; TCRdb has only the in-frame clones, and not every one. The sample yields about 200,000 clones, about 82% seen once. The data derive from a study of cytomegalovirus exposure and HLA in healthy donors. The chain employs TRBV7-3 and TRBJ2-6; D may be TRBD1 (6 bases). The source is a man aged 25 to 40 in good health and CMV-seronegative. The sample consisted of PBMCs. CDR3 DNA: TGTGCCAGCAGCCCAGCAGGGGTCGGGGCCAACGTCCTGACTTTC. Translated: CASSPAGVGANVLTF.